The 9 T cell receptor beta chains below were found in one sample sequenced in a study of CD8 T cells in Susac syndrome. It was with random hexamers that roughly 0.45 to 1 ug RNA was reverse transcribed. TCRdb re-derived calls from the immunoSEQ multiplex PCR reads in MiXCR, one entry per CDR3 protein. This table holds about 280,000 distinct CDR3 sequences, 85% found once. The sequencing sample was made of CD8+ T cells from PBMCs. Receptors were obtained from a human donor with multiple sclerosis.

There are a few counts of this clonotype. This chain links TRBV6-6 with TRBJ1-2; D is uncertain. Trimming took 2 bases from V and 4 from J, leaving 11 bases between them. The CDR3 is 14 amino acids. CDR1 MNHNY and CDR2 SVGAGI come from the germline V gene (reference sequence). In DNA form, the CDR3 reads TGTGCCAGCAGTTACGTAGGGCAGGCCTATGGCTACACCTTC. Amino acids: CASSYVGQAYGYTF.

The chain uses TRBV27 and TRBJ2-2; maybe TRBD1 (5 bases). With 9 bases removed from V and 5 bases from J, the gap between germline ends came to 10 bases. From germline, CDR1 is MNHEY and CDR2 SMNVEV (reference sequence). The CDR3 loop spans 12 amino acids. The CDR3 region is CASHTGTGELFF. For the CDR3, the DNA is TGTGCCAGTCATACAGGAACCGGGGAGCTGTTTTTT.

J is TRBJ2-1 and V is TRBV9; 10 nucleotides align to TRBD2. CDR3 length: 16 amino acids. Germline CDR1 and CDR2: SGDLS and YYNGEE. J lost 7 bases, V lost 3 bases, and 10 bases had no gene match. CDR3 sequence reads: CASSESRLAGANEQFF. DNA of the CDR3: TGTGCCAGCAGCGAATCCCGGCTAGCGGGAGCGAATGAGCAGTTCTTC.

The rearrangement joins TRBV20-1 to TRBJ2-7; D is possibly TRBD2 (6 bases). There are 14 residues in the CDR3. With 0 bases removed from V and 3 bases from J, the gap between germline ends came to 12 bases. Per germline, CDR1 DFQATT and CDR2 SNEGSKA (reference sequence). CDR3 sequence reads: CSARDLASNYEQYF. The CDR3 bases are TGCAGTGCTAGAGATCTAGCGTCTAACTACGAGCAGTACTTC.

The chain employs TRBV5-1 and TRBJ2-7; 9 positions match TRBD2. V dropped 4 bases and J dropped 0; count of bases not matched to a gene: 5. From germline, CDR1 is SGHRS and CDR2 YFSETQ. The length of the CDR3 is 15 residues. In DNA form, the CDR3 reads TGCGCCAGCAGCCACACTAGCGGGCCCTCCTACGAGCAGTACTTC. Translating gives CASSHTSGPSYEQYF.

The chain is built from TRBV28 and TRBJ2-5; D is ambiguous. Trimming left V 6 bases short and J 1 base short, with 12 bases between. Looked up from germline, CDR1 is MDHEN and CDR2 is SYDVKM. CDR3 size: 14 residues. CDR3 in amino acids: CASSREEVQETQYF. The CDR3 DNA follows: TGTGCCAGCAGCCGAGAGGAAGTCCAAGAGACCCAGTACTTC.

This clonotype was detected a few times. The rearrangement joins TRBV5-1 to TRBJ2-3, with 14 bases matching TRBD2. V dropped 2 bases and J dropped 5; count of bases not matched to a gene: 4. The CDR3 sequence is 16 residues long. CDR1 is SGHRS, CDR2 YFSETQ, per germline. CDR3 nucleotides: TGCGCCAGCAGCTTTGGGACTAGCGGGAGTCTAGATACGCAGTATTTT. It specifies CASSFGTSGSLDTQYF.

The V call is TRBV5-1, the J call TRBJ2-5; no reliable D call. Germline V lookup: CDR1 SGHRS, CDR2 YFSETQ. Trimming left V 0 bases short and J 4 bases short, with 13 bases between. The CDR3 sequence is 15 residues long. The chain's CDR3 is CASSLGPRPTETQYF. CDR3 coding DNA: TGCGCCAGCAGCTTGGGCCCGCGCCCGACAGAGACCCAGTACTTC.

A few counts support this clonotype. This chain joins TRBV28 and TRBJ2-7; D remains unclear. There are 13 residues in the CDR3. Germline lookup yields CDR1 MDHEN and CDR2 SYDVKM. Trimming cost V 3 bases and J 6 bases, with 12 bases left between them. Here the CDR3 reads CASSFVSYREQYF. In DNA, the CDR3 is TGTGCCAGCAGTTTTGTCTCTTATCGCGAGCAGTACTTC. Together with reference TRBV28 and TRBJ2-7, the CDR3 gives the full variable domain: DVKVTQSSRYLVKRTGEKVFLECVQDMDHENMFWYRQDPGLGLRLIYFSYDVKMKEKGDIPEGYSVSREKKERFSLILESASTNQTSMYLCASSFVSYREQYFGPGTRLTVT.